The next 26 T cell receptor beta chains were all read from a single sample in a study of CD8+ T cells in alopecia areata. Investigators isolated RNA and reverse transcribed it into cDNA to act as the sequencing template. Produced via immunoSEQ multiplex PCR; TCRdb's table is partial and in-frame only. The sample has tens of thousands of clones; roughly 53% are singletons. The specimen was NKG2D-high CD8+ T cells sorted from blood. All receptors come from a human donor with alopecia areata.

The V and J genes are TRBV27 and TRBJ2-2; D not certain. V shed 3 bases and J shed 5 bases, with 4 bases lying between them. Per the germline V gene, CDR1 is MNHEY and CDR2 is SMNVEV (reference sequence). This CDR3 has 12 amino acids. DNA of the CDR3: TGTGCCAGCAGTTTTATGACCGGGGAGCTGTTTTTT. This sequence encodes CASSFMTGELFF.

This clone was seen more than once but under ten times. Written as DNA, the CDR3 is TGCAGCGTTGAGTGTCAGGGGCCCCTCTCTGGGGCCAACGTCCTGACTTTC. This codes for CSVECQGPLSGANVLTF. The chain combines TRBV29-1 with TRBJ2-6; D may be TRBD1 (6 bases). V dropped 3 bases and J dropped 0 bases, with 15 bases sitting between them. This CDR3 has 17 residues. Germline V gene sequence: CDR1 SQVTM, CDR2 ANQGSEA. The full variable domain, in which reference TRBV29-1 and TRBJ2-6 provide the parts outside the CDR3, is SAVISQKPSRDICQRGTSLTIQCQVDSQVTMMFWYRQQPGQSLTLIATANQGSEATYESGFVIDKFPISRPNLTFSTLTVSNMSPEDSSIYLCSVECQGPLSGANVLTFGAGSRLTVL.

The rearrangement uses TRBV27 and TRBJ2-2; TRBD2 agrees at 9 bases. The V segment lost 5 bases and the J segment 2 bases; nucleotides outside the gene matches: 9. Per the germline V gene, CDR1 is MNHEY and CDR2 is SMNVEV (reference sequence). CDR3 length equals 17 residues. The CDR3 nucleotides read TGTGCCAGCAGTATGCTCTTAGCGGGGGTTAACACCGGGGAGCTGTTTTTT. Residues: CASSMLLAGVNTGELFF.

The chain carries TRBV19 and TRBJ1-6; perhaps TRBD1 as D (5 bases). The CDR3 extends over 16 amino acids. Trimming cost V 3 bases and J 4 bases, with 13 bases left between them. Germline assignment: CDR1 LNHDA and CDR2 SQIVND (reference sequence). The CDR3 here is CASSMGGRSYNSPLHF. CDR3 nucleotides: TGTGCCAGTAGTATGGGGGGACGGAGTTATAATTCACCCCTCCACTTT.

The V and J genes are TRBV27 and TRBJ2-7, with TRBD2 as a possible D gene (6 bases). The CDR3 extends over 13 amino acids. V lost 7 bases and J lost 3, with 13 bases in between. CDR1 is MNHEY, CDR2 SMNVEV, per germline (reference sequence). The CDR3 DNA reads TGTGCCAGCACTGGAGGGGAAAACTACGAGCAGTACTTC. This translates into CASTGGENYEQYF.

This clone was picked up one time. Different DNA sequences within this sample yield the same CDR3. This chain joins TRBV27 and TRBJ1-6; D unresolved. V gave up 2 bases and J gave up 7 bases, with 3 bases separating them. Germline CDR1 is MNHEY and CDR2 is SMNVEV (reference sequence). The CDR3 covers 12 residues. CDR3 loop: CASSLRNSPLHF. CDR3 DNA sequence: TGTGCCAGCAGTTTACGAAATTCACCCCTCCACTTT.

This clone was seen a handful of times. The rearrangement links TRBV7-9 to TRBJ2-1; the match to TRBD2 covers 9 bases. Germline V gene lookup returns CDR1 SEHNR and CDR2 FQNEAQ (reference sequence). The junction had 9 bases not matched to a gene; V was cut back by 3 bases and J by 9 bases. This CDR3 comprises 15 residues. The CDR3 loop reads CASSFSGGRVGEQFF. The CDR3 nucleotides read TGTGCCAGCAGCTTTTCAGGCGGGAGGGTAGGTGAGCAGTTCTTC.

This chain connects TRBV6-4 to TRBJ2-1, with D perhaps matching TRBD2 (6 bases). CDR1 and CDR2 (germline): MRHNA, SNTAGT. CDR3 length equals 15 residues. Between the trimmed V and J ends, which lost 3 bases and 3 bases, there was a span of 12 bases. In DNA form, the CDR3 reads TGTGCCAGCAGTGAAGAAGGAGGGCGCTACAATGAGCAGTTCTTC. Its protein product is CASSEEGGRYNEQFF.

The chain couples TRBV2 to TRBJ2-7; TRBD1 might be the D (6 bases). CDR3 length: 14 residues. Germline assignment: CDR1 SNHLY and CDR2 FYNNEI. Trimming stripped 2 bases from V and 3 bases from J, with 11 bases between. CDR3 protein: CASSEYRARYEQYF. CDR3 sequence (DNA): TGTGCCAGCAGTGAATACAGGGCCCGCTACGAGCAGTACTTC.

The rearrangement uses TRBV7-9 and TRBJ1-1; a possible D gene is TRBD1 (5 bases). This CDR3 is 15 amino acids long. Trimming removed 5 bases at V and 2 bases at J, with 15 bases between. Germline-derived CDR1 and CDR2 are SEHNR and FQNEAQ (reference sequence). CDR3 DNA: TGTGCCAGCAGCCCCCTCCTAGGGGCAAACACTGAAGCTTTCTTT. It encodes CASSPLLGANTEAFF.

V is TRBV28 and J is TRBJ2-5, with 8 nucleotides matching TRBD2. Germline V lookup: CDR1 MDHEN, CDR2 SYDVKM. CDR3 length: 15 amino acids. The V gene end was trimmed by 3 bases and the J gene end by 4 bases; junction bases not matched to a gene: 7. CDR3 sequence: CASSFFASGSETQYF. CDR3 coding DNA: TGTGCCAGCAGTTTCTTCGCTAGCGGGTCAGAGACCCAGTACTTC.

This chain links TRBV7-9 with TRBJ1-3, with 7 nucleotides matching TRBD1. Germline CDR1 SEHNR, CDR2 FQNEAQ (reference sequence). The trim removed 4 bases at V and 2 bases at J, leaving 11 bases unmatched. The CDR3 covers 17 residues. DNA for the CDR3: TGTGCCAGCAGCTCGCGACGAACCGACAGGGCTGGAAACACCATATATTTT. Its translation: CASSSRRTDRAGNTIYF.

The CDR3 DNA reads as TGCGCCAGCGACGGGCTAGCTTCCAATGAGCAGTTCTTC. Its protein product is CASDGLASNEQFF. The V gene is TRBV23-1, the J gene TRBJ2-1; D might be TRBD2 (5 bases). TRBV23-1 is an ORF, and what it does is uncertain. The V and J ends lost 8 bases and 6 bases respectively, with 14 bases between them. This CDR3 region has 13 residues.

The chain links TRBV7-8 to TRBJ1-2, with TRBD1 matching over 7 bases. Losses at the gene ends were 4 bases for V and 5 bases for J; bases not matched to a gene: 10. CDR3 length: 15 amino acids. CDR1 is SGHVS, CDR2 FQNEAQ, per germline. Here the CDR3 reads CASSSGETGPYGYTF. The CDR3 coding sequence is TGTGCCAGCAGCTCCGGGGAGACAGGGCCTTATGGCTACACCTTC.

V gene TRBV27 combines with J gene TRBJ2-2; no reliable D call. This CDR3 is 12 amino acids long. The V end lost 5 bases, the J end lost 3 bases, and 4 bases lay between the germline ends. CDR1 is MNHEY and CDR2 is SMNVEV in the germline V gene (reference sequence). CDR3 region: CASSVYTGELFF. CDR3 DNA sequence: TGTGCCAGCAGTGTCTACACCGGGGAGCTGTTTTTT.

The genes are TRBV28 and TRBJ2-5; 7 bases are shared with TRBD2. Germline lookup yields CDR1 MDHEN and CDR2 SYDVKM. J was trimmed by 5 bases and V by 8 bases; bases with no gene match: 17. This CDR3 region has 16 residues. In DNA, the CDR3 is TGTGCCAGCCGCCTGTTGATGGGAGGGATAGGGGAGACCCAGTACTTC. This translates into CASRLLMGGIGETQYF.

This clone was seen a handful of times. The rearrangement joins TRBV7-2 to TRBJ2-3; D gene ambiguous. Germline values: CDR1 SGHTA, CDR2 FQGNSA. Trimming took 1 base from V and 6 from J, leaving 5 bases between them. This CDR3 has 12 residues. The CDR3 bases are TGTGCCAGCAGCTTAGTTAGGGATACGCAGTATTTT. Protein: CASSLVRDTQYF.

The chain employs TRBV28 and TRBJ1-5; 7 bases line up with TRBD1. The germline CDR1 and CDR2 sequences are MDHEN and SYDVKM. This CDR3 has 15 amino acids. With 4 bases clipped from V and 0 bases from J, the junction kept 3 bases outside the gene matches. The CDR3 DNA reads TGTGCCAGCAGTTCCAGGGACAGTAGCAATCAGCCCCAGCATTTT. Translating gives CASSSRDSSNQPQHF.

The chain joins TRBV4-3 to TRBJ2-1; D possibly corresponds to TRBD1 (6 bases). Trimming shortened V by 4 bases and J by 4 bases, and 8 bases separated the two germline ends. Germline V CDR1 and CDR2: LGHNA, YSLEER. The CDR3 is 13 residues long. CDR3 in amino acids: CASSPGQYNEQFF. As DNA, the CDR3 is TGCGCCAGCAGCCCGGGACAATACAATGAGCAGTTCTTC.

The chain joins TRBV5-4 to TRBJ2-3, with D perhaps TRBD1 (6 bases). Deletions cut 5 bases from V and 5 bases from J, with 27 bases between. This CDR3 is 18 amino acids long. In germline, CDR1 is SGHNT, CDR2 YYREEE (reference sequence). Here the CDR3 DNA reads TGTGCCAGCAGAATTTACTCGACACAGGGAGCTCGGCGAGATACGCAGTATTTT. It specifies CASRIYSTQGARRDTQYF.

The gene calls are TRBV29-1 and TRBJ2-1, with 8 bases that match TRBD2. In germline, CDR1 is SQVTM, CDR2 ANQGSEA. Trimming cost V 7 bases and J 4 bases; bases outside gene matches: 9. The CDR3 loop spans 14 amino acids. The CDR3 DNA reads as TGCAGCGCCAAGCCCGGGGGGGGGTACAATGAGCAGTTCTTC. Its translation: CSAKPGGGYNEQFF.

This chain links TRBV27 with TRBJ1-2, with D uncertain. Germline CDR1 is MNHEY and CDR2 is SMNVEV (reference sequence). With 3 bases removed from V and 2 bases from J, the gap between germline ends came to 7 bases. This CDR3 is built from 13 residues. The CDR3 spells CASSLTKNYGYTF. Written as DNA, the CDR3 is TGTGCCAGCAGTTTGACGAAAAACTATGGCTACACCTTC.

The rearrangement uses TRBV5-6 and TRBJ2-5; tentative D call: TRBD1 (5 bases). The assigned J gene may be wrong: the sequence end matches TRBJ2-7 better. CDR1 and CDR2 from the germline V gene are SGHDT and YYEEEE. The CDR3 runs to 15 residues. The CDR3 reads CASSLGGFGSYEQYF. CDR3 DNA sequence: TGTGCCAGCAGCTTGGGGGGCTTTGGGTCCTACGAGCAGTACTTC.

The chain joins TRBV25-1 to TRBJ2-2; D is unresolved. The CDR3 is 15 residues long. V shed 5 bases and J shed 5 bases, with 15 bases lying between them. Germline CDR1 reads MGHDK; CDR2 reads SYGVNS. Written as DNA, the CDR3 is TGTGCCAGCAGTTACTTATTAGGCCCAACCGGGGAGCTGTTTTTT. As protein: CASSYLLGPTGELFF.

The V gene is TRBV7-3, the J gene TRBJ2-7; 10 nucleotides agree with TRBD2. The CDR3 extends over 14 amino acids. V was clipped by 0 bases and J by 6 bases; unmatched bases: 2. Germline CDR1 and CDR2: SGHTA and FQGTGA. This CDR3 is CASSLTLAGAEQYF. CDR3 DNA: TGTGCCAGCAGCTTAACCCTAGCGGGAGCCGAGCAGTACTTC.

In this sample, this clone is medium-sized. V usage is TRBV7-9 and J usage is TRBJ1-2, with D uncertain. The CDR3 is made up of 15 amino acids. V lost 6 bases, J lost 3 bases, and 17 bases lay in between. Germline CDR1 and CDR2: SEHNR and FQNEAQ (reference sequence). CDR3 nucleotides: TGTGCCAGCAGGCACATTACGACCGGGCACTATGGCTACACCTTC. Translating gives CASRHITTGHYGYTF. The whole variable domain, filled in from reference TRBV7-9 and TRBJ1-2, reads DTGVSQNPRHKITKRGQNVTFRCDPISEHNRLYWYRQTLGQGPEFLTYFQNEAQLEKSRLLSDRFSAERPKGSFSTLEIQRTEQGDSAMYLCASRHITTGHYGYTFGSGTRLTVV.